These 19 T cell receptor beta chains came from one sample sequenced in a study of PD-1 blockade in classical Hodgkin lymphoma (TCRdb year 2020). Library construction relied on the immunoSEQ multiplex PCR assay. What TCRdb holds here is the immuneACCESS table cut down to in-frame rearrangements. Part of the clones is not present; checked against another copy, under half of the missing clones reflect an unresolved V gene, and the others are unexplained. In this sample the table shows tens of thousands of clones, 85% to 90% of which occur a single time. The ten most abundant clones make up 15% of the sample. In the paper's terms, the time point label means: cycle 1 day 1 (C1D1), immediately before nivolumab initiation. Every trial patient had relapsed after autologous stem cell transplantation, and cohorts A, B and C differed in prior brentuximab vedotin exposure. The sequenced sample was peripheral blood mononuclear cells (PBMCs), obtained at baseline. The receptors derive from a human donor with classical Hodgkin lymphoma.

The J gene is TRBJ1-2, the V gene TRBV7-9; no definite D call. This CDR3 spans 15 amino acids. Trimming removed 4 bases at V and 8 bases at J, with 20 bases between. Germline V CDR1 and CDR2: SEHNR, FQNEAQ (reference sequence). In DNA, the CDR3 is TGTGCCAGCAGCTCCTTGGCCGGGTCCCCGCGAGGCTACACCTTC. It yields the protein CASSSLAGSPRGYTF.

This clone was picked up a small number of times. The gene calls are TRBV7-9 and TRBJ1-2, with a weak D call TRBD1 (5 bases). The ends were cut back, 7 bases at V and 4 bases at J, with 16 bases in the middle. Germline V gene sequence: CDR1 SEHNR, CDR2 FQNEAQ (reference sequence). This CDR3 is 14 amino acids long. As DNA, the CDR3 is TGTGCCAGCATACGACCAGGGCCGCCCTATGGCTACACCTTC. Amino acids: CASIRPGPPYGYTF.

This chain uses TRBV10-3 with TRBJ1-4, with D tentatively TRBD1 (5 bases). The CDR3 is 14 amino acids. Trimming took off 2 bases at V and 10 bases at J, with 14 bases between the two ends. Germline V gene sequence: CDR1 ENHRY, CDR2 SYGVKD. This CDR3 reads CAISEPRGGGKLFF. The CDR3 DNA reads TGTGCCATCAGTGAGCCGAGGGGAGGTGGAAAACTGTTTTTT.

The chain couples TRBV5-8 to TRBJ2-7; D unresolved. The V gene lost 3 bases and the J gene lost 2 bases, with 9 bases spanning the gap. This CDR3 region has 13 residues. Germline values: CDR1 SGHTS, CDR2 YDEGEE. The CDR3 here is CASSSIPTYEQYF. The DNA of the CDR3 is TGTGCCAGCAGCTCGATACCGACCTACGAGCAGTACTTC. Filled out from reference TRBV5-8 and TRBJ2-7, the complete variable domain reads EAGVTQSPTHLIKTRGQQATLRCSPISGHTSVYWYQQALGLGLQFLLWYDEGEERNRGNFPPRFSGRQFPNYSSELNVNALELEDSALYLCASSSIPTYEQYFGPGTRLTVT.

The V call is TRBV4-1, the J call TRBJ2-7, with D maybe TRBD2 (7 bases). This CDR3 has 18 amino acids. Germline lookup yields CDR1 MGHRA and CDR2 YSYEKL. V lost 1 base, J lost 5 bases, and 24 bases lay in between. DNA of the CDR3: TGCGCCAGCAGCCAAGCTCGGGAGGTCCCCGACAGGTTTCACGAGCAGTACTTC. Its translation: CASSQAREVPDRFHEQYF.

The chain has TRBV7-9 and TRBJ2-5; no firm D call. V lost 5 bases and J lost 4, with 17 bases in between. The CDR3 consists of 15 residues. Per germline, CDR1 SEHNR and CDR2 FQNEAQ (reference sequence). The CDR3 loop is CASSLSMGSGETQYF. CDR3 sequence (DNA): TGTGCCAGCAGCCTTTCCATGGGATCGGGAGAGACCCAGTACTTC.

The J gene is TRBJ2-3, the V gene TRBV5-1; D gene unclear. The CDR3 has 15 residues. The V and J ends lost 0 bases and 6 bases respectively, with 14 bases between them. Germline CDR1 SGHRS, CDR2 YFSETQ. The CDR3 sequence is CASSLGVLVSDTQYF. CDR3 DNA: TGCGCCAGCAGCTTGGGGGTTTTGGTCTCGGATACGCAGTATTTT.

The chain combines TRBV6-1 with TRBJ1-1; D possibly corresponds to TRBD1 (6 bases). This CDR3 spans 13 amino acids. V shed 6 bases and J shed 8 bases, with 16 bases lying between them. CDR1 and CDR2 from the germline V gene are MNHNS and SASEGT. The DNA for the CDR3 is TGTGCCAGCAGCTCCGTGGGCAGGGGAGAAGCTTTCTTT. This sequence encodes CASSSVGRGEAFF.

Regarding this clone: The CDR3 does not end in the conserved phenylalanine or tryptophan, so this is likely a read error. No DNA is shown, since the ends of the CDR3 on it are uncertain; the CDR3 is the one TCRdb lists. This sequence joins TRBV11-2 and TRBJ1-1; TRBD1, the table's D call, was not compared with the DNA. Ends included, the CDR3 has 14 residues. CDR1 and CDR2 from the germline V gene are SGHAT and FQNNGV. The CDR3: CASSLRCMDRLTAE.

The rearrangement joins TRBV6-5 to TRBJ1-6; 9 bases are a match to TRBD1. The CDR3 contains 14 residues. V lost 7 bases and J lost 8; bases outside the gene matches: 6. Germline CDR1 reads MNHEY; CDR2 reads SVGAGI. The DNA for the CDR3 is TGTGCCAGCAATCTACAGGGGGCATATTCACCCCTCCACTTT. Translating gives CASNLQGAYSPLHF.

The V gene is TRBV13, the J gene TRBJ2-7; D possibly corresponds to TRBD2 (5 bases). CDR1 is PRHDT and CDR2 is FYEKMQ in the germline V gene (reference sequence). V lost 0 bases to trimming and J lost 2 bases, with 8 bases between them. This CDR3 region has 14 residues. Written as DNA, the CDR3 is TGTGCCAGCAGCTTAGGCCGGGATGCCTACGAGCAGTACTTC. Encoded protein: CASSLGRDAYEQYF.

V and J are TRBV7-9 and TRBJ1-1, with 8 bases aligning to TRBD1. V lost 7 bases and J lost 4; bases outside the gene matches: 8. This CDR3 has 14 amino acids. Germline lookup yields CDR1 SEHNR and CDR2 FQNEAQ (reference sequence). CDR3 nucleotides: TGTGCCAGCATCGAAGGACAGGGAAGCACTGAAGCTTTCTTT. Protein product: CASIEGQGSTEAFF. The entire variable domain, with the rest obtained from reference TRBV7-9 and TRBJ1-1, is as follows: DTGVSQNPRHKITKRGQNVTFRCDPISEHNRLYWYRQTLGQGPEFLTYFQNEAQLEKSRLLSDRFSAERPKGSFSTLEIQRTEQGDSAMYLCASIEGQGSTEAFFGQGTRLTVV.

The V call is TRBV30, the J call TRBJ1-5; no definite D call. The V end lost 1 base, the J end lost 5 bases, and 9 bases lay between the germline ends. The CDR3 extends over 13 amino acids. From germline, CDR1 is GTSNPN and CDR2 SVGIG (reference sequence). The DNA for the CDR3 is TGTGCCTGGAGTGGGGCAAGTTATCAGCCCCAGCATTTT. Its translation is CAWSGASYQPQHF.

The gene calls are TRBV4-1 and TRBJ2-7; D is perhaps TRBD2 (5 bases). Per the germline V gene, CDR1 is MGHRA and CDR2 is YSYEKL. The CDR3 covers 19 residues. V shed 0 bases and J shed 3 bases, with 24 bases lying between them. The DNA of the CDR3 is TGCGCCAGCAGCCAAGATTATGGGTCGGGATCCCTATTCCACTACGAGCAGTACTTC. Translated: CASSQDYGSGSLFHYEQYF.

The chain joins TRBV6-1 to TRBJ2-4; no firm D call. The CDR3 runs to 15 residues. Germline V CDR1 and CDR2: MNHNS, SASEGT. Trimming stripped 4 bases from V and 0 bases from J, with 10 bases between. Here the CDR3 DNA reads TGTGCCAGCAGTGGATGGGAACTAGCCAAAAACATTCAGTACTTC. Protein sequence: CASSGWELAKNIQYF.

This clone is a singleton in its sample. J is TRBJ2-2 and V is TRBV28, with TRBD2 identical over 9 bases. This CDR3 is built from 17 residues. Germline-derived CDR1 and CDR2 are MDHEN and SYDVKM. The V segment lost 6 bases and the J segment 4 bases; nucleotides outside the gene matches: 12. The CDR3 region is CASSSYRLAGTTGELFF. The CDR3 bases are TGTGCCAGCAGCTCCTATCGGCTAGCGGGAACCACCGGGGAGCTGTTTTTT.

The CDR3 spells CASSFPIPGKGSNEQFF. CDR3 sequence (DNA): TGTGCCAGCAGCTTTCCCATCCCAGGGAAAGGTAGCAATGAGCAGTTCTTC. The chain links TRBV7-8 to TRBJ2-1; D may be TRBD1 (5 bases). V lost 3 bases and J 6 bases, leaving 21 bases between the germline ends. Looked up from germline, CDR1 is SGHVS and CDR2 is FQNEAQ. There are 17 residues in the CDR3.

The gene calls are TRBV5-1 and TRBJ1-1; the D gene is possibly TRBD1 (5 bases). Germline V gives CDR1 SGHRS, CDR2 YFSETQ. V was cut by 5 bases and J by 1 base, with 15 bases left in between. The CDR3 runs 15 residues. Here the CDR3 DNA reads TGCGCCAGCAGTAGGGAAGGGGTGGGGAACACTGAAGCTTTCTTT. Protein: CASSREGVGNTEAFF.

The gene calls are TRBV29-1 and TRBJ1-1, with D possibly matching TRBD1 (6 bases). This CDR3 contains 13 residues. Germline V gene data show CDR1 as SQVTM and CDR2 as ANQGSEA. The V and J ends lost 1 base and 5 bases respectively, with 11 bases between them. CDR3 DNA sequence: TGCAGCGTTGAAGTTAGAAGGGGGACTGAAGCTTTCTTT. It translates to CSVEVRRGTEAFF.